This TCR beta chain emerged from a study of neoadjuvant anti-PD-1 for oral cavity cancer. Study-wide results and caveats: Higher pretreatment Treg/Th17 ratios tracked higher pretreatment blood clonality.

As regards this clone: What it recognizes is unknown.

Trimming took off 5 bases at V and 4 bases at J, with 12 bases between the two ends. The CDR3 is made up of 13 amino acids. Germline lookup yields CDR1 GTSNPN and CDR2 SVGIG (reference sequence). Clones were sequenced by immunoSEQ multiplex PCR, and TCRdb holds only the in-frame ones, with some missing. The sample has some 61,000 clones; roughly 84% are singletons. Time point defined: after neoadjuvant nivolumab, at surgical resection. The patients had HPV-negative, locally advanced oral cavity squamous cell carcinoma. The rearrangement links TRBV30 to TRBJ1-5; D is uncertain. Here the sequenced sample was PBMCs, taken after nivolumab (anti-PD-1) treatment. The clonotype was recovered from a person between 40 and 85 years old with oral cavity squamous cell carcinoma. In DNA, the CDR3 is TGTGCCTGGTCGCACAGCGCTAATCAGCCCCAGCATTTT. Encoded protein: CAWSHSANQPQHF.